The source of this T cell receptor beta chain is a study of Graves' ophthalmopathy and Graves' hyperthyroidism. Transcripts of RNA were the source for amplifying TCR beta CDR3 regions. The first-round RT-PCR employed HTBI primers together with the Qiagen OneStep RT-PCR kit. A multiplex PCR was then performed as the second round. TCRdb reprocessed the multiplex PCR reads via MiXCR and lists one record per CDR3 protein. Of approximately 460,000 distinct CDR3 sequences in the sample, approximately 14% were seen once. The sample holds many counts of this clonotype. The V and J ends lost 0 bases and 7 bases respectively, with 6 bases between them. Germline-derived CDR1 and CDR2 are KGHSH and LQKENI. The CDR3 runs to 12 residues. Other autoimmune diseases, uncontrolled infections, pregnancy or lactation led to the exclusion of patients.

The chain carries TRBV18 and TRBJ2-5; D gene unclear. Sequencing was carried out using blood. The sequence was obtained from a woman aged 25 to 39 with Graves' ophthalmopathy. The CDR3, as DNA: TGTGCCAGCTCACCACCGACGGGGACCCAGTACTTC. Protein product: CASSPPTGTQYF.